This is a list of T cell receptor beta chains from one sample in a study of shared clonotypes between healthy human individuals. TCRdb's copy holds only in-frame clones and misses some; the assay was immunoSEQ multiplex PCR. Of 700,000 or so clones in the sample, roughly 70% are singletons; the top ten hold roughly 1.8%. Sequencing was done on a sample of memory CD4+ T cells sorted from blood. The receptors shown here come from a young woman in good health. The conserved cysteine and the conserved F or W are not part of the CDR3 here. Each record gives: V gene, J gene, CDR3 protein.

v_gene: TRBV5-1; j_gene: TRBJ2-1; CDR3aa: ASSSSTSGYNEQF
v_gene: TRBV27; j_gene: TRBJ2-5; CDR3aa: ASRGQVGETQY
v_gene: TRBV11-2; j_gene: TRBJ1-4; CDR3aa: ASSAQTAMLNEKLF
v_gene: TRBV29-1; j_gene: TRBJ2-1; CDR3aa: SDRTSGRWGNNEQF
v_gene: TRBV19; j_gene: TRBJ2-1; CDR3aa: ASSMSGRGKTSEQF
v_gene: TRBV28; j_gene: TRBJ2-7; CDR3aa: ASSFGYEQY
v_gene: TRBV7-9; j_gene: TRBJ2-5; CDR3aa: ASIGTEKYQETQY
v_gene: TRBV19; j_gene: TRBJ1-2; CDR3aa: ASRRQGPDNYGYT
v_gene: TRBV7-8; j_gene: TRBJ2-1; CDR3aa: ASSRSGRANYNEQF
v_gene: TRBV6-1; j_gene: TRBJ2-5; CDR3aa: ASSEEARGTGETQY